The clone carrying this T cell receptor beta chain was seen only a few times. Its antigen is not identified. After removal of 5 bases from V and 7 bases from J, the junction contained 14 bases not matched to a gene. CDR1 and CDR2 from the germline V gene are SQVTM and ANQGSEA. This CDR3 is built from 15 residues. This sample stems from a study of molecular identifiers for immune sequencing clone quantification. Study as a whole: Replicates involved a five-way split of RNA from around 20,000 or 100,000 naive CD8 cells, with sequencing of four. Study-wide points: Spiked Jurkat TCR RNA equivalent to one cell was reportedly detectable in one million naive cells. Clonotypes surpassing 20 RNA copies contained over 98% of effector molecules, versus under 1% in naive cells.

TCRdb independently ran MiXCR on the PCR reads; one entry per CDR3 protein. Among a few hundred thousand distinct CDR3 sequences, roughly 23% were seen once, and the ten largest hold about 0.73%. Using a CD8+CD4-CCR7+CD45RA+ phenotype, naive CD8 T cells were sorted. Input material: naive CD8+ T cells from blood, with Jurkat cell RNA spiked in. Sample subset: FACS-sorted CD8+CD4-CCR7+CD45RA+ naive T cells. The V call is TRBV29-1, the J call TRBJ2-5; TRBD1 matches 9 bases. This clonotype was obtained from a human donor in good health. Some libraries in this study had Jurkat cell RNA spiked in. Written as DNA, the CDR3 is TGCAGCGTTTTAGCCGGGACAGGGTTTGGGGTGACCCAGTACTTC. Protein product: CSVLAGTGFGVTQYF.